These 5 T cell receptor beta chains share one sample of origin, sequenced in a study of blood T cell repertoires in COVID-19. Profiled with immunoSEQ multiplex PCR; TCRdb holds only in-frame clones, not every one. The sample contains approximately 220,000 clones, approximately 89% of which appear only once. The sample was PBMCs or T cells enriched from blood (not recorded which). Source of these receptors: a woman aged 25 to 39 with acute COVID-19.

The chain links TRBV6-5 to TRBJ2-1; possibly TRBD1 for D (5 bases). The CDR3 extends over 15 amino acids. Germline V gene sequence: CDR1 MNHEY, CDR2 SVGAGI. V lost 7 bases and J lost 1, with 14 bases in between. The CDR3 DNA reads as TGTGCCAGCACCTCAGGGTTAACGTCCTACAATGAGCAGTTCTTC. Protein sequence: CASTSGLTSYNEQFF.

The J gene is TRBJ1-2, the V gene TRBV6-2 or TRBV6-3; TRBD1 matches 9 bases. CDR3 size: 17 residues. V lost 5 bases to trimming and J lost 1 base; unmatched junction nucleotides: 11. Germline CDR1 reads MNHEY; CDR2 reads SVGEGT. CDR3 loop: CASSHLRDRAINYGYTF. DNA for the CDR3: TGTGCCAGCAGTCACCTCCGGGACAGGGCTATTAACTATGGCTACACCTTC.

This clone was counted between two and nine times. The chain couples TRBV19 to TRBJ1-2; 9 bases line up with TRBD1. V lost 6 bases to trimming and J lost 4 bases; unmatched junction nucleotides: 12. The CDR3 extends over 16 amino acids. Germline CDR1 reads LNHDA; CDR2 reads SQIVND (reference sequence). CDR3: CASSTGTGSFGYGYTF. The CDR3 DNA sequence: TGTGCCAGTAGCACCGGGACAGGGTCCTTCGGCTATGGCTACACCTTC.

This clone was observed a single time. The V call is TRBV5-5, the J call TRBJ1-5; no clear D gene. The CDR3 is 15 amino acids. V was cut by 0 bases and J by 7 bases, with 14 bases left in between. Germline CDR1 is SGHKS and CDR2 is YYEKEE (reference sequence). The chain's CDR3 is CASSLAPVPVQPQHF. The CDR3, as DNA: TGTGCCAGCAGCTTGGCACCCGTGCCGGTCCAGCCCCAGCATTTT.

This CDR3 reads CASSYTAYSNQPQHF. Here the CDR3 DNA reads TGTGCCAGCAGTTATACAGCTTATAGCAATCAGCCCCAGCATTTT. This chain uses TRBV6-5 with TRBJ1-5; no clear D. CDR1 and CDR2 (germline): MNHEY, SVGAGI. Between the trimmed V and J ends, which lost 3 bases and 0 bases, there was a span of 9 bases. The CDR3 is made up of 15 amino acids.